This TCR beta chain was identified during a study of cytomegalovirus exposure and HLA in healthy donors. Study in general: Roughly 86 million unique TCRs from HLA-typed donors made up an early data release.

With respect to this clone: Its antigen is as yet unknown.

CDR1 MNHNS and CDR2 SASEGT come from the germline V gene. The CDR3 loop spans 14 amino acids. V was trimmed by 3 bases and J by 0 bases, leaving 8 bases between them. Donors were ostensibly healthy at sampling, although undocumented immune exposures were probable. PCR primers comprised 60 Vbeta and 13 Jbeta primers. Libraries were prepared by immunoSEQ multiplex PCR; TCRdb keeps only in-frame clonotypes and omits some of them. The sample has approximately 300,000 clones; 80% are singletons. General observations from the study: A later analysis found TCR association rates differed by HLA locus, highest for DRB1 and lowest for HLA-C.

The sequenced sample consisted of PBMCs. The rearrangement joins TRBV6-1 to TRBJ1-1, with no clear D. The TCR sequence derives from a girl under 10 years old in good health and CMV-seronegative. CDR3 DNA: TGTGCCAGCAGTGATCAGGAATTGAACACTGAAGCTTTCTTT. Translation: CASSDQELNTEAFF.